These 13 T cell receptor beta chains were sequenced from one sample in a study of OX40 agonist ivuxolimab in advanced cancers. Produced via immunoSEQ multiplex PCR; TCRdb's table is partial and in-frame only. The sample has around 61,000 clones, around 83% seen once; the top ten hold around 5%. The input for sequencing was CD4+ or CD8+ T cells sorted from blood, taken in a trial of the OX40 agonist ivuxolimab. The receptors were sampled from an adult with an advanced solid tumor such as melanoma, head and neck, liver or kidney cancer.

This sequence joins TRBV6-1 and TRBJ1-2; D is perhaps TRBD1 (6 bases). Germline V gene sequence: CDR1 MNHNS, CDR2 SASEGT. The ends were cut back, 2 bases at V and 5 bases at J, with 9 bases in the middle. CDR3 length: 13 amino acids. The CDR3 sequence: CASSENRVYGYTF. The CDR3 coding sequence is TGTGCCAGCAGTGAAAACAGGGTTTATGGCTACACCTTC.

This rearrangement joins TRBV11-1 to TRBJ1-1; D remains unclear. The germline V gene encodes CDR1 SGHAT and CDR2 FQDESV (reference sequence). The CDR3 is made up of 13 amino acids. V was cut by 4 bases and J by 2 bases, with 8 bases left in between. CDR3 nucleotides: TGTGCCAGCAGCTCTCGGAGAAACACTGAAGCTTTCTTT. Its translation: CASSSRRNTEAFF. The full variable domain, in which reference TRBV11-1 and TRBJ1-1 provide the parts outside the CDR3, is EAEVAQSPRYKITEKSQAVAFWCDPISGHATLYWYRQILGQGPELLVQFQDESVVDDSQLPKDRFSAERLKGVDSTLKIQPAELGDSAMYLCASSSRRNTEAFFGQGTRLTVV.

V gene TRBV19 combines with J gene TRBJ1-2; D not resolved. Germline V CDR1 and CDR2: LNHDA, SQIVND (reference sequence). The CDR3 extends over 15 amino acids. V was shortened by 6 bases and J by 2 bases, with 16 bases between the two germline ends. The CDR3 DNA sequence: TGTGCCAGTAGGGAAAAAAGAGACGGGAACTATGGCTACACCTTC. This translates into CASREKRDGNYGYTF.

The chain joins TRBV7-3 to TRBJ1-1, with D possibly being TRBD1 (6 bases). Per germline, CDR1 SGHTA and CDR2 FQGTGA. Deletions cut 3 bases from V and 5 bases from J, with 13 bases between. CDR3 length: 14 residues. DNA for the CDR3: TGTGCCAGCAGCTTCACTGGGGGCAATACTGAAGCTTTCTTT. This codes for CASSFTGGNTEAFF.

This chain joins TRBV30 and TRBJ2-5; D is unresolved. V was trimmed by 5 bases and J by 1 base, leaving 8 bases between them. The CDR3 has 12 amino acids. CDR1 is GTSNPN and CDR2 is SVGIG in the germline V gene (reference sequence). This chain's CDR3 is CAWDTTQETQYF. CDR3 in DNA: TGTGCCTGGGACACGACCCAAGAGACCCAGTACTTC.

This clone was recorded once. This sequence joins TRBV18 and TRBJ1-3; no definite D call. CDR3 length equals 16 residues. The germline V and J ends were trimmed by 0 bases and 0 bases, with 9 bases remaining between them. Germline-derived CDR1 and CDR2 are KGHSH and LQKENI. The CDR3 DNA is TGTGCCAGCTCACCACCGACGGGCAGCTCTGGAAACACCATATATTTT. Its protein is CASSPPTGSSGNTIYF. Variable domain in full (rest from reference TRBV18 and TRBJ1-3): NAGVMQNPRHLVRRRGQEARLRCSPMKGHSHVYWYRQLPEEGLKFMVYLQKENIIDESGMPKERFSAEFPKEGPSILRIQQVVRGDSAAYFCASSPPTGSSGNTIYFGEGSWLTVV.

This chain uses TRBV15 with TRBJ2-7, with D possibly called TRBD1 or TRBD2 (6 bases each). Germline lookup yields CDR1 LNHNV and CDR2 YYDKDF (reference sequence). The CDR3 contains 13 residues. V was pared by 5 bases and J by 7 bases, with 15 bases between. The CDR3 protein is CATSPRQEGEQYF. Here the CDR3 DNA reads TGTGCCACCAGCCCACGACAGGAGGGTGAGCAGTACTTC.

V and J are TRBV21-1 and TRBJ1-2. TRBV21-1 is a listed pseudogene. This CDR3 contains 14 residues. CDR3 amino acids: CASSKVGFNYGYTF. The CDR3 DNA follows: TGTGCCAGCAGCAAAGTGGGATTTAACTATGGCTACACCTTC.

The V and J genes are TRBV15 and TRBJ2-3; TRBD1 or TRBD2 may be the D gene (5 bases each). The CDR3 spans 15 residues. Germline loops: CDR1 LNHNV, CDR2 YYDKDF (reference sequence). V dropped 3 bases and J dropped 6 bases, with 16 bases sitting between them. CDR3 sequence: CATSSLGQGADTQYF. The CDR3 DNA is TGTGCCACCAGCAGCCTAGGGCAGGGAGCCGATACGCAGTATTTT.

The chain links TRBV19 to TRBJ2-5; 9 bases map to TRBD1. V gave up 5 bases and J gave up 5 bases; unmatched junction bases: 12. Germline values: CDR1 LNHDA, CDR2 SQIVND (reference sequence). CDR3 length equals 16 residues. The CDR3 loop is CASSPADRGIGETQYF. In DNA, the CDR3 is TGTGCCAGTAGTCCCGCGGACAGGGGAATTGGGGAGACCCAGTACTTC.

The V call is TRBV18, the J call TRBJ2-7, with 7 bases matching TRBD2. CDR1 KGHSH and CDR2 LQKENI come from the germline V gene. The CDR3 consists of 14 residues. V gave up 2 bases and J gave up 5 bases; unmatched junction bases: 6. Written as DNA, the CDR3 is TGTGCCAGCTCACCAGGCGGGAGCAACGACGAGCAGTACTTC. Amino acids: CASSPGGSNDEQYF.

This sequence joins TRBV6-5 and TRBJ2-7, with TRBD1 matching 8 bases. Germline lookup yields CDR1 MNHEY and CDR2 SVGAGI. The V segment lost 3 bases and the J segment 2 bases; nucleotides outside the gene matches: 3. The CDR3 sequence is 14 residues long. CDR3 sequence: CASSYSRGPYEQYF. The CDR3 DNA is TGTGCCAGCAGTTATAGCAGGGGGCCCTACGAGCAGTACTTC.

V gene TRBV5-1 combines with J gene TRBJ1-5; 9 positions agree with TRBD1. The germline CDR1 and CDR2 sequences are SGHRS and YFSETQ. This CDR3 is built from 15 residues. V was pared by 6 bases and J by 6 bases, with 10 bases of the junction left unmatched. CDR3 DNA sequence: TGCGCCAGCAAAAGGGATGGGACAGGGTTTCAGCCCCAGCATTTT. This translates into CASKRDGTGFQPQHF.